Listed here is a single T cell receptor (beta chain). The antigen remains unidentified. Germline V gene sequence: CDR1 MNHEY, CDR2 SVGAGI. With 6 bases removed from V and 9 bases from J, the gap between germline ends came to 15 bases. This CDR3 comprises 13 residues. Assay used: immunoSEQ multiplex PCR; TCRdb lists only in-frame clones, some missing. The sample has approximately 2,000,000 clones, just under 95% seen once; the top ten hold 0.37%. This entry belongs to a study of shared clonotypes between healthy human individuals. General study findings and limits: Donor scarcity curtailed the genetic and exposure-history diversity represented herein. The naive CD4 repertoires of a few donors were compared, and around 5.1% of clonotypes were shared.

The sequencing input was naive CD4+ T cells from PBMCs. Regarding subset: CD45RA+ positively selected. The receptor's source is a man in his late teens or twenties in good health. Some clones in this sample may be carry-over from other donors' samples. The chain uses TRBV6-5 and TRBJ2-1; D gene unclear. CDR3 sequence reads: CASRAGPESEQFF. CDR3 DNA sequence: TGTGCCAGCAGGGCCGGGCCGGAAAGTGAGCAGTTCTTC.